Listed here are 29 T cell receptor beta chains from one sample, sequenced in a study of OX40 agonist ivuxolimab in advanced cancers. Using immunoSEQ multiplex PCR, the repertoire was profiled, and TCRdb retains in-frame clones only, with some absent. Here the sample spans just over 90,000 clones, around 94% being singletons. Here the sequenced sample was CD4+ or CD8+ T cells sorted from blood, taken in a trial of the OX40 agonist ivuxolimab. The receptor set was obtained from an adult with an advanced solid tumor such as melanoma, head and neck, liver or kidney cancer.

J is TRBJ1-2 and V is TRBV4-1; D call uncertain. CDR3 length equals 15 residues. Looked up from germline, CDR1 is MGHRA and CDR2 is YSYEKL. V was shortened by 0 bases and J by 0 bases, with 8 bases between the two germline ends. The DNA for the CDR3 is TGCGCCAGCAGCCAAGAGGCCGGTCCTAACTATGGCTACACCTTC. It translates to CASSQEAGPNYGYTF.

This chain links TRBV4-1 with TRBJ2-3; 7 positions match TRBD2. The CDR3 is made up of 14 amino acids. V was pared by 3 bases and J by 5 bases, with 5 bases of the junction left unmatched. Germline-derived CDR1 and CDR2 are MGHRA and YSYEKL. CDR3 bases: TGCGCCAGCAGCCACCCAGGGAGGGGAGATACGCAGTATTTT. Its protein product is CASSHPGRGDTQYF.

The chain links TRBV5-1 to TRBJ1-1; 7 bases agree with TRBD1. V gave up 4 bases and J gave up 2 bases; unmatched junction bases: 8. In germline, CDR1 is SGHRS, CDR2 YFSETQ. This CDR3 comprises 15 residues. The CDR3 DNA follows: TGCGCCAGCAGCCAAGGGGGCGACTTCAACACTGAAGCTTTCTTT. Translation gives CASSQGGDFNTEAFF.

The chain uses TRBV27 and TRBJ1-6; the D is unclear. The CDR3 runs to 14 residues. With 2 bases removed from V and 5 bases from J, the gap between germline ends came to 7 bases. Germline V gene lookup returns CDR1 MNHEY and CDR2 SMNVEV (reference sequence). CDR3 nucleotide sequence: TGTGCCAGCAGTTTAGGTGGAAATAATTCACCCCTCCACTTT. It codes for CASSLGGNNSPLHF.

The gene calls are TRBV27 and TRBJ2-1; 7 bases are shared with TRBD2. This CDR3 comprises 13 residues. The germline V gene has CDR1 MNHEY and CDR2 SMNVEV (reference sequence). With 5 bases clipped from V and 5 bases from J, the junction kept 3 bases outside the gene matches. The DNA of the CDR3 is TGTGCCAGCAGTCCGGGACTAAACAATGAGCAGTTCTTC. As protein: CASSPGLNNEQFF.

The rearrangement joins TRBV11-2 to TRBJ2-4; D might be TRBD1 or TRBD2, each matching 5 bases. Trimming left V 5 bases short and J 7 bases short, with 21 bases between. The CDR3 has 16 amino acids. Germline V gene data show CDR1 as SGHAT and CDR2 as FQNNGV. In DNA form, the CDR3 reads TGTGCCAGCAGCCCCCACTACGGGACGGGGAGCAACATTCAGTACTTC. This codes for CASSPHYGTGSNIQYF.

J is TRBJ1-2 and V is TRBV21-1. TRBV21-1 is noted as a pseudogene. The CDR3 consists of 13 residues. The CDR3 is CASRFGVNYGYTF. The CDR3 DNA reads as TGTGCCAGCAGGTTCGGGGTGAACTATGGCTACACCTTC.

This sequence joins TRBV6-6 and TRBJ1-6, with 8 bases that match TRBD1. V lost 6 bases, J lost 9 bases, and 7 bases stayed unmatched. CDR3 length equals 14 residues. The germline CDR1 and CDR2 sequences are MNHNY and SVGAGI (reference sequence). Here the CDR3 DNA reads TGTGCCAGCAGCCCCGGACAGGGCAGTTCACCCCTCCACTTT. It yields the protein CASSPGQGSSPLHF.

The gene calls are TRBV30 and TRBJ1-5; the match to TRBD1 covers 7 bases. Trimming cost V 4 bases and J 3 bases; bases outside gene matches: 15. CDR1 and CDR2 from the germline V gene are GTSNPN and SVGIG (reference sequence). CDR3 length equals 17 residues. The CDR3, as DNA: TGTGCCTGGACAGCCCGGGGCAGGGGGGGGTTCAATCAGCCCCAGCATTTT. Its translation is CAWTARGRGGFNQPQHF.

Written as DNA, the CDR3 is TGTGCCAGCAGCTCGTGGACGGTGAACACTGAAGCTTTCTTT. Translating gives CASSSWTVNTEAFF. The rearrangement links TRBV5-4 to TRBJ1-1; no definite D call. This CDR3 is 14 amino acids long. CDR1 is SGHNT, CDR2 YYREEE, per germline (reference sequence). Trimming cost V 3 bases and J 0 bases, with 9 bases left between them.

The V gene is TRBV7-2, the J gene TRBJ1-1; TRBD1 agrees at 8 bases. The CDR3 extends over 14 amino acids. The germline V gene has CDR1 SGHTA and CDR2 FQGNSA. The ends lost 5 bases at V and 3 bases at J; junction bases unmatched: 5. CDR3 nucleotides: TGTGCCAGCAGCAAGGACAGGGCGGACACTGAAGCTTTCTTT. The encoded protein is CASSKDRADTEAFF.

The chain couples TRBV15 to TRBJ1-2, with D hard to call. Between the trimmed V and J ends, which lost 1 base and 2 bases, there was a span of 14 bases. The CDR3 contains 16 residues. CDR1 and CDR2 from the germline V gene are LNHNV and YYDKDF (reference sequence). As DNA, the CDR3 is TGTGCCACCAGCAGAGTTCTACAGATCGACAACTATGGCTACACCTTC. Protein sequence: CATSRVLQIDNYGYTF.

The CDR3 loop reads CASSQGGRLDEQYF. DNA of the CDR3: TGCGCCAGCAGCCAAGGGGGGAGACTGGACGAGCAGTACTTC. This chain uses TRBV4-1 with TRBJ2-5, with D perhaps being TRBD1 or TRBD2 (5 bases each). The assigned J gene may be wrong: the sequence end matches TRBJ2-7 better. This CDR3 spans 14 amino acids. Looked up from germline, CDR1 is MGHRA and CDR2 is YSYEKL.

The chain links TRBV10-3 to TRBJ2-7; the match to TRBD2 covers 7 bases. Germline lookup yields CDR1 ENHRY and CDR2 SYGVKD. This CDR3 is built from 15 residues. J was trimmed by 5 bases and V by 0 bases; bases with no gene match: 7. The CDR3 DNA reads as TGTGCCATCAGTGAGTCTGGGCGGGAGATCGACGAGCAGTACTTC. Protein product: CAISESGREIDEQYF.

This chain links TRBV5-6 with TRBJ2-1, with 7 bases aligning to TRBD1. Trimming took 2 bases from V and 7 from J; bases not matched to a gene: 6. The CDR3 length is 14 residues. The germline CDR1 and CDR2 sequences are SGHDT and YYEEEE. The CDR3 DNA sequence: TGTGCCAGCAGCTTTACAGGGGTGTGGAATGAGCAGTTCTTC. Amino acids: CASSFTGVWNEQFF.

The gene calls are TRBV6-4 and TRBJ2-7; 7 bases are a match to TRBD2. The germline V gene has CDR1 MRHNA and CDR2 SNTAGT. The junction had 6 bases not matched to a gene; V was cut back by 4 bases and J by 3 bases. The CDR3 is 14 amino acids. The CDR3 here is CASSAGTNLYEQYF. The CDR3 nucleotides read TGTGCCAGCAGTGCCGGGACTAACCTCTACGAGCAGTACTTC.

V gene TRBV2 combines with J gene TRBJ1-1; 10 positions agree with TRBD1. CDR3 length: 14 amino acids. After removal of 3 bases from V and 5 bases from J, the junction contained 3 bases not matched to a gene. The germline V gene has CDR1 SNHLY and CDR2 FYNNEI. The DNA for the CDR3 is TGTGCCAGCAGTGAGATGGGACAGGGGACTGAAGCTTTCTTT. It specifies CASSEMGQGTEAFF. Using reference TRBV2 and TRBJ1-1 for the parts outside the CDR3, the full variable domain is EPEVTQTPSHQVTQMGQEVILRCVPISNHLYFYWYRQILGQKVEFLVSFYNNEISEKSEIFDDQFSVERPDGSNFTLKIRSTKLEDSAMYFCASSEMGQGTEAFFGQGTRLTVV.

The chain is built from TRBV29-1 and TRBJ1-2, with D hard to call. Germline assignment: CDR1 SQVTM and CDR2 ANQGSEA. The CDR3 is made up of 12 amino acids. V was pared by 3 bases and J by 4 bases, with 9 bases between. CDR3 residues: CSVDIGPYGYTF. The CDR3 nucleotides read TGCAGCGTTGATATAGGACCCTATGGCTACACCTTC.

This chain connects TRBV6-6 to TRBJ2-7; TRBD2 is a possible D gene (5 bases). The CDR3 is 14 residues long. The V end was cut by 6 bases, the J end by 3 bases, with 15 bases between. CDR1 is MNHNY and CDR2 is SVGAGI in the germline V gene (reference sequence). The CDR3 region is CASSYYGINYEQYF. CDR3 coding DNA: TGTGCCAGCAGCTATTACGGGATAAACTACGAGCAGTACTTC.

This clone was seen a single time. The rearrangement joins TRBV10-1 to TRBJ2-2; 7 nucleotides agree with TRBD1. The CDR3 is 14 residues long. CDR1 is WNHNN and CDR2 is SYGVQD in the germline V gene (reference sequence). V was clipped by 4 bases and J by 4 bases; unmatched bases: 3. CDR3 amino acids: CASSASGGTGELFF. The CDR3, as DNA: TGCGCCAGCAGTGCTTCAGGGGGCACCGGGGAGCTGTTTTTT.

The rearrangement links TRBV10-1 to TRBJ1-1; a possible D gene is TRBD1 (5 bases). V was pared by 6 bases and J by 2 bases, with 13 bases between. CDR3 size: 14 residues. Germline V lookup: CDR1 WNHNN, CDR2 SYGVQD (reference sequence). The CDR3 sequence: CASSRSGLNTEAFF. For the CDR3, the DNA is TGCGCCAGCAGCCGTTCAGGGCTTAACACTGAAGCTTTCTTT.

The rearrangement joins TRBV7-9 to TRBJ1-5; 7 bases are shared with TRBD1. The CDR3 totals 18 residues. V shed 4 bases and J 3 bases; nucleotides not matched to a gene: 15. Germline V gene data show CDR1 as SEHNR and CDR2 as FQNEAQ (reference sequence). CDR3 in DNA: TGTGCCAGCAGCTCTACCAGACCCGGGACAGAGGACAATCAGCCCCAGCATTTT. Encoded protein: CASSSTRPGTEDNQPQHF.

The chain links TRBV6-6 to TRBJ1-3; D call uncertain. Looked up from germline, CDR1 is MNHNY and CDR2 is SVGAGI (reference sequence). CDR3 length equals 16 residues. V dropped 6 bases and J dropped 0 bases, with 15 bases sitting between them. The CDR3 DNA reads TGTGCCAGCAGATTACATGACACTCTCTCTGGAAACACCATATATTTT. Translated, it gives CASRLHDTLSGNTIYF.

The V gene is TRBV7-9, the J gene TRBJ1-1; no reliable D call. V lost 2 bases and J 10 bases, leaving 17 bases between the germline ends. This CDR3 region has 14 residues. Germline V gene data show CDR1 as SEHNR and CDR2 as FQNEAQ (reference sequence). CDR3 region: CASSLSTQEVAAFF. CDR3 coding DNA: TGTGCCAGCAGCTTATCCACCCAAGAGGTTGCAGCTTTCTTT. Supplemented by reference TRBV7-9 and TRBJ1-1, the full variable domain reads DTGVSQNPRHKITKRGQNVTFRCDPISEHNRLYWYRQTLGQGPEFLTYFQNEAQLEKSRLLSDRFSAERPKGSFSTLEIQRTEQGDSAMYLCASSLSTQEVAAFFGQGTRLTVV.

CDR3 nucleotide sequence: TGTGCCAGCTCCCACGGGACAGAGAACTATGGCTACACCTTC. It translates to CASSHGTENYGYTF. The chain has TRBV13 and TRBJ1-2; 7 bases map to TRBD1. Per germline, CDR1 PRHDT and CDR2 FYEKMQ (reference sequence). The CDR3 loop spans 14 amino acids. The V gene end was trimmed by 8 bases and the J gene end by 2 bases; junction bases not matched to a gene: 8. Filled out from reference TRBV13 and TRBJ1-2, the complete variable domain reads AAGVIQSPRHLIKEKRETATLKCYPIPRHDTVYWYQQGPGQDPQFLISFYEKMQSDKGSIPDRFSAQQFSDYHSELNMSSLELGDSALYFCASSHGTENYGYTFGSGTRLTVV.

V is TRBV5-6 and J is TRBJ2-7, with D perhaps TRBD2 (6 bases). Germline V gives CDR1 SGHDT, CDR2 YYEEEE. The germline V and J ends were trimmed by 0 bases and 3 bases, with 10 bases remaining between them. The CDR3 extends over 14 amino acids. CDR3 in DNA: TGTGCCAGCAGCTTGGGTGGGACTGACTACGAGCAGTACTTC. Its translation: CASSLGGTDYEQYF.

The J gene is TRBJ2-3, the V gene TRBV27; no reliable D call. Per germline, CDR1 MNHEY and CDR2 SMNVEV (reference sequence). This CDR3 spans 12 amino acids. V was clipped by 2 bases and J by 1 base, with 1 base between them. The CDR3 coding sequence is TGTGCCAGCAGTTTAGGCACAGATACGCAGTATTTT. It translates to CASSLGTDTQYF.

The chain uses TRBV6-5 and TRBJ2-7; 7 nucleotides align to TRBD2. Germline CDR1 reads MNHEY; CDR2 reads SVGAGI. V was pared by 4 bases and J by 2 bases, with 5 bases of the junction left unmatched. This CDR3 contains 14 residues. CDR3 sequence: CASSLGLNAYEQYF. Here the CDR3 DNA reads TGTGCCAGCAGTTTGGGACTAAACGCCTACGAGCAGTACTTC.

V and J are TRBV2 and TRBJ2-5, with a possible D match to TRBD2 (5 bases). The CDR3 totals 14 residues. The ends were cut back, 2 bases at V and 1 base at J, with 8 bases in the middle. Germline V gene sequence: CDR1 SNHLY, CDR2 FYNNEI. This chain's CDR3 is CASSEQRSQETQYF. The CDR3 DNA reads TGTGCCAGCAGTGAACAGCGGAGCCAAGAGACCCAGTACTTC.